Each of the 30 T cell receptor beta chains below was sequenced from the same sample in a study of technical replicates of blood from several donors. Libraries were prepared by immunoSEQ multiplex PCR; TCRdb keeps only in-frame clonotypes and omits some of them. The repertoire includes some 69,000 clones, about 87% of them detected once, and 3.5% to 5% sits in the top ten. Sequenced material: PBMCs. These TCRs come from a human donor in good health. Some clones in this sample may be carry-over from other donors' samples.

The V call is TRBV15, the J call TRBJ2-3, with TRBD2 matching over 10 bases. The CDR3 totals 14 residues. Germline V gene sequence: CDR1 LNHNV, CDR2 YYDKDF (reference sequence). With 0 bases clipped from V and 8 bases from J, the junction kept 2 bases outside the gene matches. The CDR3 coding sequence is TGTGCCACCAGCAGAGAAGCGGGGGGGGGTACGCAGTATTTT. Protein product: CATSREAGGGTQYF.

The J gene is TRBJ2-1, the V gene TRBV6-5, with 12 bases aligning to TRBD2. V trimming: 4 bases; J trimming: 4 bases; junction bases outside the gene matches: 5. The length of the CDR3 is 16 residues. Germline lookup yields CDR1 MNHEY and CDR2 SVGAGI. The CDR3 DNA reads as TGTGCCAGCAGTTCCCCTAGCGGGGGGGGGTACAATGAGCAGTTCTTC. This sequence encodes CASSSPSGGGYNEQFF.

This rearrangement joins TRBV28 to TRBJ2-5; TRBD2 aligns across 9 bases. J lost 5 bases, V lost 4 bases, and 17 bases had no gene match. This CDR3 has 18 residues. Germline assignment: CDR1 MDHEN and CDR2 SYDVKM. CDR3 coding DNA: TGTGCCAGCAGTTCCGCCCGGGTTGCGGGAGGGCCTCGGGAGACCCAGTACTTC. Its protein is CASSSARVAGGPRETQYF.

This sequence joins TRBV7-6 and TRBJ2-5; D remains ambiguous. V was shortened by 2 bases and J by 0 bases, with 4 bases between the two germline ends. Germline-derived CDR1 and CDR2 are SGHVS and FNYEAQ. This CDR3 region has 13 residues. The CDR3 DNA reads TGTGCCAGCAGCTTAACTTACCAAGAGACCCAGTACTTC. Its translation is CASSLTYQETQYF.

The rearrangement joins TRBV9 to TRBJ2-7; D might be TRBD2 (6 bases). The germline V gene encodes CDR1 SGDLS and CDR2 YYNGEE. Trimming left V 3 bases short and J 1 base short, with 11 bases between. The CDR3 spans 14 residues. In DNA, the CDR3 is TGTGCCAGCAGCGCGCGGGAACCATCCTACGAGCAGTACTTC. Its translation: CASSAREPSYEQYF.

CDR3 residues: CSVALRQGNTEAFF. The CDR3 DNA reads TGCAGCGTTGCGCTCCGGCAGGGGAACACTGAAGCTTTCTTT. The chain recombines TRBV29-1 with TRBJ1-1, with D tentatively TRBD1 (5 bases). Germline V gives CDR1 SQVTM, CDR2 ANQGSEA. Deletions cut 4 bases from V and 1 base from J, with 13 bases between. This CDR3 is built from 14 residues.

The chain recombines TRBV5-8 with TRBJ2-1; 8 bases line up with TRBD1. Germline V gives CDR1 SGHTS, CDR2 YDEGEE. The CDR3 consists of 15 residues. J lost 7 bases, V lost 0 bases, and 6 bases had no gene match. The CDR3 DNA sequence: TGTGCCAGCAGCTTGGCCTGGACAGGGCGGAATGAGCAGTTCTTC. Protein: CASSLAWTGRNEQFF.

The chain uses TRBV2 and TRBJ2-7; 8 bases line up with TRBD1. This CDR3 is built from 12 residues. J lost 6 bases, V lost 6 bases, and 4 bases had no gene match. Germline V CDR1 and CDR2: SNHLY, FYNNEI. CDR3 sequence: CASREDRVEQYF. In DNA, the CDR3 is TGTGCCAGCAGGGAGGACAGGGTCGAGCAGTACTTC.

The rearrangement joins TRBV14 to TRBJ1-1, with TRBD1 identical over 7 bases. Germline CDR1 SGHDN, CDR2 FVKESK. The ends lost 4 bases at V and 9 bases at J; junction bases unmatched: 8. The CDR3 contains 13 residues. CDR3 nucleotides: TGTGCCAGCAGCCGAACCGGGACAGCACAAGCTTTCTTT. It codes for CASSRTGTAQAFF.

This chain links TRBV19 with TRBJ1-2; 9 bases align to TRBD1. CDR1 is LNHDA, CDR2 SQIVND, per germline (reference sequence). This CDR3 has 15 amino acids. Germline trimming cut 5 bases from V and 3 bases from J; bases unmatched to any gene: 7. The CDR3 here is CASSGLQGADYGYTF. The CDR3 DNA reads TGTGCCAGTAGTGGCTTACAGGGGGCAGACTATGGCTACACCTTC.

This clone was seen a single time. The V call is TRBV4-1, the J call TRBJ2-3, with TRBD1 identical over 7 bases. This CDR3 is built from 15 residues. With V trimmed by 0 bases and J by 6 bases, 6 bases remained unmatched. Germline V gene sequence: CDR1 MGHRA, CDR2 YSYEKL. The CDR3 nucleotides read TGCGCCAGCAGCCAAGACGAGGGGGCTCGGGATACGCAGTATTTT. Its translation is CASSQDEGARDTQYF.

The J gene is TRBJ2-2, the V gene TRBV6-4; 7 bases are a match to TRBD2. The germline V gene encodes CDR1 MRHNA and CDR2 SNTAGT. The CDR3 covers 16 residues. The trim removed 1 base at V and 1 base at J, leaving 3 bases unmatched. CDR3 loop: CASSDFGGGNTGELFF. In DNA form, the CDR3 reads TGTGCCAGCAGTGACTTCGGCGGGGGGAACACCGGGGAGCTGTTTTTT.

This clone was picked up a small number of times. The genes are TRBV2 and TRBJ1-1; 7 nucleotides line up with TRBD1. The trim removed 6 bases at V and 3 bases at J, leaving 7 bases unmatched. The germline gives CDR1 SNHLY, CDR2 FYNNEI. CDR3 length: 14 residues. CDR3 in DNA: TGTGCCAGCAGACAAACAGGGGTTCACACTGAAGCTTTCTTT. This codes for CASRQTGVHTEAFF.

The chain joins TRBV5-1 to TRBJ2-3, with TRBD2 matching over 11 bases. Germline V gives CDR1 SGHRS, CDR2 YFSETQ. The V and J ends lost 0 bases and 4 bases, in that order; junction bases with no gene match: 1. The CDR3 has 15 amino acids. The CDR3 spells CASSLGSGGADTQYF. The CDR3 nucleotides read TGCGCCAGCAGCTTGGGTAGCGGGGGGGCAGATACGCAGTATTTT.

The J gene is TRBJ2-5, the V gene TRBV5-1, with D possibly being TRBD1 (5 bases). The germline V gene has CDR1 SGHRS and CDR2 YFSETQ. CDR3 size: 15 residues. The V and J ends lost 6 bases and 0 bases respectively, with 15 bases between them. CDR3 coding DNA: TGCGCCAGCAACCGGTGGGGCAGTGACCAAGAGACCCAGTACTTC. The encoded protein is CASNRWGSDQETQYF.

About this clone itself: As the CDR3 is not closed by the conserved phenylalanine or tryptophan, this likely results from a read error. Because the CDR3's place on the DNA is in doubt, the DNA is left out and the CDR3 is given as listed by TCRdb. The CDR3 sequence: CASSPPIGRAHL. The chain links TRBV18 to TRBJ1-2; the table assigns TRBD1, which was not confirmed against the DNA. Including both end residues, the CDR3 is 12 amino acids long. Germline-derived CDR1 and CDR2 are KGHSH and LQKENI.

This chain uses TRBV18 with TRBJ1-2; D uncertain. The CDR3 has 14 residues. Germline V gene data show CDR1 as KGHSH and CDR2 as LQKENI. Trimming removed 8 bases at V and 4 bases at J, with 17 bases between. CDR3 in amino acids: CASAPEGMIYGYTF. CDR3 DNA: TGTGCCAGCGCCCCGGAGGGAATGATCTATGGCTACACCTTC.

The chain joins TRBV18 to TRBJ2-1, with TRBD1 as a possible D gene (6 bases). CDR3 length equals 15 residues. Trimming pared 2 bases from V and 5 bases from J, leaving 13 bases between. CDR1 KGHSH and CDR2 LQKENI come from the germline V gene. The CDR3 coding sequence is TGTGCCAGCTCACCAATAGGTACAGGGAACAATGAGCAGTTCTTC. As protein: CASSPIGTGNNEQFF.

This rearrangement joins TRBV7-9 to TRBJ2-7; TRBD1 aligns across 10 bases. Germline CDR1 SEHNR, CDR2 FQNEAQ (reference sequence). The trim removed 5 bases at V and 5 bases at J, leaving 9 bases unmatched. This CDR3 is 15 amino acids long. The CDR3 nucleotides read TGTGCCAGCAGCAAAGACAGGGGGCTTGCGGACGAGCAGTACTTC. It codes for CASSKDRGLADEQYF. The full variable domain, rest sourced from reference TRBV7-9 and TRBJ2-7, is DTGVSQNPRHKITKRGQNVTFRCDPISEHNRLYWYRQTLGQGPEFLTYFQNEAQLEKSRLLSDRFSAERPKGSFSTLEIQRTEQGDSAMYLCASSKDRGLADEQYFGPGTRLTVT.

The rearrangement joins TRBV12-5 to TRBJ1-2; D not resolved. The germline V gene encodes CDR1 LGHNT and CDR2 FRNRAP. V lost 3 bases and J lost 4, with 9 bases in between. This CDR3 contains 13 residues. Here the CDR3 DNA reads TGTGCTAGTGGTTTCCCGAGCTTCTATGGCTACACCTTC. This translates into CASGFPSFYGYTF.

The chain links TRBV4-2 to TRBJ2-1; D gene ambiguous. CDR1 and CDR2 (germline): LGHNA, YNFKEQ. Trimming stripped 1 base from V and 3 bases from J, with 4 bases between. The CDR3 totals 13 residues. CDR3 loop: CASSQAHYNEQFF. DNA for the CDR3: TGTGCCAGCAGCCAAGCACACTACAATGAGCAGTTCTTC.

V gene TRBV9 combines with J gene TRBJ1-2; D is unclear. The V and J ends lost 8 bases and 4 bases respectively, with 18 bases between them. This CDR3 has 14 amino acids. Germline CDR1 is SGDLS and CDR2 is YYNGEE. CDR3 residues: CASASVDPGYGYTF. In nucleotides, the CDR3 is TGTGCCAGTGCCTCGGTGGATCCGGGCTATGGCTACACCTTC.

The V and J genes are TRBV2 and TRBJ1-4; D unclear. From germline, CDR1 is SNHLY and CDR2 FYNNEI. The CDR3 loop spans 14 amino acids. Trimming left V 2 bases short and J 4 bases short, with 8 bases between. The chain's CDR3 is CASSELGVNEKLFF. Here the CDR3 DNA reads TGTGCCAGCAGTGAACTCGGGGTTAATGAAAAACTGTTTTTT.

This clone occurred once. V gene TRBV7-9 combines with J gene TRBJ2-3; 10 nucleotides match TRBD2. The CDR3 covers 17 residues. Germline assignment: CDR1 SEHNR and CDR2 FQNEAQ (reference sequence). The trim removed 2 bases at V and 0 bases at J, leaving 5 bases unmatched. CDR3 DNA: TGTGCCAGCAGCTTAAGGGGTAGCGGGAGGAGCACAGATACGCAGTATTTT. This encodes CASSLRGSGRSTDTQYF.

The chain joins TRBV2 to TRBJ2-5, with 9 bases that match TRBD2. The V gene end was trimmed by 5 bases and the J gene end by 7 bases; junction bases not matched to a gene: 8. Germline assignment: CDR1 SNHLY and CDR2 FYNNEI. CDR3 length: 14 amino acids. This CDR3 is CASSRLAAQGTQYF. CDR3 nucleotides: TGTGCCAGCAGTAGACTAGCGGCACAGGGGACCCAGTACTTC.

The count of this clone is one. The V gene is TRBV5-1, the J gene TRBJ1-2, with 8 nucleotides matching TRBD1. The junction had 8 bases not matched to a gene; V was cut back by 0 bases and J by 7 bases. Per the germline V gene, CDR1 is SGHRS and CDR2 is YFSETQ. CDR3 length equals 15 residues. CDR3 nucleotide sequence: TGCGCCAGCAGCTTGGCCGCCGGACAGGGAGGTGGCTACACCTTC. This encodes CASSLAAGQGGGYTF.

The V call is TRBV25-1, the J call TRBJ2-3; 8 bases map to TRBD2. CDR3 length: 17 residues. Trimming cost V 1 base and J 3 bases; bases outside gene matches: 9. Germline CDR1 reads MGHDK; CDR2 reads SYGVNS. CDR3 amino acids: CASSESHSSSGTDTQYF. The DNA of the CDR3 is TGTGCCAGCAGTGAATCCCACTCATCTAGCGGGACAGATACGCAGTATTTT. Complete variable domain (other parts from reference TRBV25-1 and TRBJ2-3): EADIYQTPRYLVIGTGKKITLECSQTMGHDKMYWYQQDPGMELHLIHYSYGVNSTEKGDLSSESTVSRIRTEHFPLTLESARPSHTSQYLCASSESHSSSGTDTQYFGPGTRLTVL.

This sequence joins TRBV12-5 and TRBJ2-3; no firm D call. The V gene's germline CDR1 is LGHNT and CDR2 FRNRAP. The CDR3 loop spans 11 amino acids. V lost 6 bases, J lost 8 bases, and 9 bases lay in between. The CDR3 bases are TGTGCTAGTGGACCTCCCGGTACGCAGTATTTT. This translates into CASGPPGTQYF.

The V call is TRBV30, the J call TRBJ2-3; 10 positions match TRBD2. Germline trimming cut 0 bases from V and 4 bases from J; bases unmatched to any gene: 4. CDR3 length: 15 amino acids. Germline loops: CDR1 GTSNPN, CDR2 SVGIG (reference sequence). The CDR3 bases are TGTGCCTGGAGTGTACAAGCGGGAGGGGCAGATACGCAGTATTTT. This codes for CAWSVQAGGADTQYF. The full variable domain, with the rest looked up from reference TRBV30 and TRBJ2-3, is SQTIHQWPATLVQPVGSPLSLECTVEGTSNPNLYWYRQAAGRGLQLLFYSVGIGQISSEVPQNLSASRPQDRQFILSSKKLLLSDSGFYLCAWSVQAGGADTQYFGPGTRLTVL.

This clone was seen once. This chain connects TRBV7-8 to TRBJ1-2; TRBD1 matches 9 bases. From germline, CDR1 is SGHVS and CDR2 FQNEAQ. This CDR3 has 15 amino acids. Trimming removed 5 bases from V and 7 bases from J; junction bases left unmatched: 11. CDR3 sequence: CASSPRGDRAAGYTF. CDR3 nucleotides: TGTGCCAGCAGCCCCAGGGGGGACAGGGCGGCTGGCTACACCTTC.